What follows are 20 T cell receptor beta chains derived from one specimen sequenced in a study. TCRdb recomputed calls from the RT-PCR reads with MiXCR, one row per CDR3 protein. The table records about 700,000 distinct CDR3 sequences, 11% to 15% of them present only once. Sequenced material: memory CD4+ T cells from blood. Every receptor here comes from a female donor in good health, serving as a healthy control.

The rearrangement uses TRBV10-3 and TRBJ2-7, with TRBD1 identical over 8 bases. V dropped 2 bases and J dropped 5; count of bases not matched to a gene: 8. This CDR3 has 15 amino acids. Germline CDR1 reads ENHRY; CDR2 reads SYGVKD. For the CDR3, the DNA is TGTGCCATCAGTGAGAGCCAGGGGGCCTTCCACGAGCAGTACTTC. It codes for CAISESQGAFHEQYF.

The CDR3 DNA reads as TGTGCCAGCAGCCCTCGAGGGCAATCGGGGACTGAAGCTTTCTTT. It encodes CASSPRGQSGTEAFF. The chain carries TRBV7-2 and TRBJ1-1, with no clear D. From germline, CDR1 is SGHTA and CDR2 FQGNSA. V was shortened by 5 bases and J by 5 bases, with 18 bases between the two germline ends. The CDR3 is 15 residues long.

Many counts were recorded for this clonotype. Compared with germline, one end of the junction differs, possibly owing to a read error. V gene TRBV5-1 combines with J gene TRBJ2-7; TRBD2 agrees at 9 bases. Germline V gene sequence: CDR1 SGHRS, CDR2 YFSETQ. This CDR3 contains 13 residues. The CDR3 nucleotides read TGCGCCAGCAGCTTGGGGGCTAGCGGGGCCCAACAATTC. This codes for CASSLGASGAQQF. Together with reference TRBV5-1 and TRBJ2-7, the CDR3 gives the full variable domain: KAGVTQTPRYLIKTRGQQVTLSCSPISGHRSVSWYQQTPGQGLQFLFEYFSETQRNKGNFPGRFSGRQFSNSRSEMNVSTLELGDSALYLCASSLGASGAQQFGPGTRLTVT.

Only a few counts were recorded for this clonotype. The chain carries TRBV7-2 and TRBJ2-5; D gene ambiguous. CDR1 is SGHTA and CDR2 is FQGNSA in the germline V gene. The CDR3 is 15 amino acids. V gave up 1 base and J gave up 0 bases, with 9 bases separating them. The CDR3: CASSLVSDYQETQYF. CDR3 DNA sequence: TGTGCCAGCAGCTTAGTTTCAGATTACCAAGAGACCCAGTACTTC.

This clonotype was seen ten or more times. V gene TRBV6-5 combines with J gene TRBJ1-1; 11 bases align to TRBD1. The germline V gene encodes CDR1 MNHEY and CDR2 SVGAGI. This CDR3 has 17 amino acids. V was pared by 5 bases and J by 4 bases, with 12 bases of the junction left unmatched. The CDR3: CASSTWTGGLGSTEAFF. The CDR3 bases are TGTGCCAGCAGTACATGGACAGGGGGCTTGGGGAGCACTGAAGCTTTCTTT.

This clonotype was recorded many times. The chain combines TRBV10-1 with TRBJ2-2, with 11 positions matching TRBD2. Germline V gives CDR1 WNHNN, CDR2 SYGVQD (reference sequence). The CDR3 runs to 17 residues. J gave up 11 bases and V 3 bases, and 14 bases lay outside the gene matches. The CDR3 DNA is TGCGCCAGCAGTGACGTCCCCGGGACTAGCGGAAGCGGCGAGCTGTTTTTT. Residues: CASSDVPGTSGSGELFF.

This clonotype was seen at least ten times. The chain employs TRBV5-1 and TRBJ2-7, with D possibly being TRBD2 (6 bases). Germline CDR1 and CDR2: SGHRS and YFSETQ. CDR3 length equals 13 residues. V lost 4 bases, J lost 3 bases, and 11 bases lay in between. CDR3 residues: CASSAGTHYEQYF. Written as DNA, the CDR3 is TGCGCCAGCAGCGCTGGGACTCACTACGAGCAGTACTTC. The full variable domain, completed using reference TRBV5-1 and TRBJ2-7, is KAGVTQTPRYLIKTRGQQVTLSCSPISGHRSVSWYQQTPGQGLQFLFEYFSETQRNKGNFPGRFSGRQFSNSRSEMNVSTLELGDSALYLCASSAGTHYEQYFGPGTRLTVT.

This clonotype was counted between two and nine times. The rearrangement joins TRBV7-9 to TRBJ2-7; TRBD1 matches 10 bases. CDR1 and CDR2 from the germline V gene are SEHNR and FQNEAQ (reference sequence). V was clipped by 4 bases and J by 4 bases; unmatched bases: 7. This CDR3 comprises 15 residues. The CDR3 coding sequence is TGTGCCAGCAGCTACGCACGGGACAGGGGTTACGAGCAGTACTTC. This translates into CASSYARDRGYEQYF.

The chain employs TRBV7-2 and TRBJ1-6; D possibly corresponds to TRBD1 (5 bases). The CDR3 runs to 13 residues. Germline CDR1 SGHTA, CDR2 FQGNSA. Between the trimmed V and J ends, which lost 8 bases and 7 bases, there was a span of 12 bases. This CDR3 is CASSQGANSPLHF. The CDR3 coding sequence is TGTGCCAGCTCCCAGGGTGCCAATTCACCCCTCCACTTT.

There are many counts of this clonotype. The J gene is TRBJ1-2, the V gene TRBV4-1; TRBD1 might be the D (6 bases). The V and J ends lost 1 base and 2 bases respectively, with 11 bases between them. The CDR3 has 15 residues. Per germline, CDR1 MGHRA and CDR2 YSYEKL. The CDR3: CASSQAQGSNYGYTF. The CDR3 bases are TGCGCCAGCAGCCAAGCTCAGGGGTCGAACTATGGCTACACCTTC.

This clonotype has more than one count but fewer than ten. The rearrangement joins TRBV20-1 to TRBJ2-2; D is unclear. Germline V gene sequence: CDR1 DFQATT, CDR2 SNEGSKA (reference sequence). The V gene lost 4 bases and the J gene lost 7 bases, with 16 bases spanning the gap. The CDR3 runs to 14 residues. The CDR3 is CSATRVGALGELFF. The CDR3 nucleotides read TGCAGTGCTACCCGGGTAGGAGCGCTCGGGGAGCTGTTTTTT.

This clonotype appeared a single time. V usage is TRBV28 and J usage is TRBJ2-7; no clear D gene. Germline V gene sequence: CDR1 MDHEN, CDR2 SYDVKM. V shed 2 bases and J shed 2 bases, with 10 bases lying between them. The CDR3 loop spans 14 amino acids. The CDR3 region has the DNA TGTGCCAGCAGTTTACCGACGGAGCCCTACGAGCAGTACTTC. As protein: CASSLPTEPYEQYF.

Only a few counts were recorded for this clonotype. This rearrangement joins TRBV6-2 or TRBV6-3 to TRBJ1-1, with TRBD1 as a possible D gene (5 bases). Per the germline V gene, CDR1 is MNHEY and CDR2 is SVGEGT. The CDR3 runs 14 residues. Deletions cut 2 bases from V and 4 bases from J, with 11 bases between. This chain's CDR3 is CASSYGAASTEAFF. The CDR3 DNA reads TGTGCCAGCAGTTACGGGGCCGCGAGCACTGAAGCTTTCTTT.

CDR3 region: CASSPPGQNYGYTF. CDR3 nucleotide sequence: TGTGCCAGTAGCCCTCCGGGACAGAACTATGGCTACACCTTC. The V call is TRBV19, the J call TRBJ1-2; TRBD1 aligns across 7 bases. Germline-derived CDR1 and CDR2 are LNHDA and SQIVND (reference sequence). The length of the CDR3 is 14 residues. V lost 6 bases and J lost 2; bases outside the gene matches: 6.

At least ten counts were recorded for this clonotype. This chain joins TRBV29-1 and TRBJ2-3, with D maybe TRBD2 (6 bases). This CDR3 comprises 13 residues. Germline V gene data show CDR1 as SQVTM and CDR2 as ANQGSEA. V lost 8 bases and J lost 2, with 14 bases in between. The CDR3 DNA reads as TGCAGCCTCATTACGCGGGACACAGATACGCAGTATTTT. Residues: CSLITRDTDTQYF.

The V call is TRBV27, the J call TRBJ2-3, with 7 bases matching TRBD2. The J segment lost 3 bases and the V segment lost 4 bases, leaving 10 bases of the junction unmatched. Germline values: CDR1 MNHEY, CDR2 SMNVEV (reference sequence). This CDR3 is 16 amino acids long. CDR3 in amino acids: CASSSDLAVGTDTQYF. Written as DNA, the CDR3 is TGTGCCAGCAGTTCAGATCTAGCGGTGGGGACAGATACGCAGTATTTT.

This clonotype was found many times. J is TRBJ1-4 and V is TRBV4-3, with a weak D call TRBD1 (5 bases). The CDR3 has 14 amino acids. With 4 bases removed from V and 8 bases from J, the gap between germline ends came to 14 bases. Per germline, CDR1 LGHNA and CDR2 YSLEER. DNA of the CDR3: TGCGCCAGCAGCCTAGGAGGGGCGGAGGAAAAACTGTTTTTT. This gives the protein CASSLGGAEEKLFF.

This clonotype was detected a few times. The chain uses TRBV11-2 and TRBJ2-5; possibly TRBD2 for D (5 bases). The germline gives CDR1 SGHAT, CDR2 FQNNGV. Trimming shortened V by 3 bases and J by 5 bases, and 13 bases separated the two germline ends. The CDR3 spans 14 residues. CDR3 sequence: CASSFTRGVETQYF. In DNA, the CDR3 is TGTGCCAGCAGCTTCACACGGGGAGTCGAGACCCAGTACTTC. The full variable domain, with the rest looked up from reference TRBV11-2 and TRBJ2-5, is EAGVAQSPRYKIIEKRQSVAFWCNPISGHATLYWYQQILGQGPKLLIQFQNNGVVDDSQLPKDRFSAERLKGVDSTLKIQPAKLEDSAVYLCASSFTRGVETQYFGPGTRLLVL.

This rearrangement joins TRBV20-1 to TRBJ2-5, with TRBD2 identical over 10 bases. The V gene's germline CDR1 is DFQATT and CDR2 SNEGSKA (reference sequence). The CDR3 contains 15 residues. The J segment lost 2 bases and the V segment lost 6 bases, leaving 9 bases of the junction unmatched. This CDR3 reads CSAPRAGGLQETQYF. In DNA, the CDR3 is TGCAGTGCGCCTCGAGCGGGAGGGCTTCAAGAGACCCAGTACTTC.

The chain is built from TRBV5-1 and TRBJ2-7; no definite D call. Germline lookup yields CDR1 SGHRS and CDR2 YFSETQ. The CDR3 totals 13 residues. V was trimmed by 4 bases and J by 4 bases, leaving 12 bases between them. Here the CDR3 reads CASSLSNPYEQYF. The CDR3 nucleotides read TGCGCCAGCAGCCTGTCCAACCCTTACGAGCAGTACTTC.